This TCR beta chain was identified during a study of cytomegalovirus exposure and HLA in healthy donors listed by TCRdb under 2017. Describing the broader study: In an earlier analysis of about 560 of the donors, under 300 Gb of sequence data and 117 million unique TCR beta sequences from 150 million to 200 million T cells were reported. About 310 gigabases of sequencing data and tens of millions of unique TCR sequences were included in an early release covering roughly 700 HLA-typed donors. Among the approximately 400 genotyped donors, about 83% belonged to the genetic ancestry cluster associated with self-reported Caucasian donors. The study aimed to test whether cataloging public T cell receptors could reveal signatures of past pathogen exposure. The T cell repertoires of several hundred subjects were profiled by immunosequencing and related to cytomegalovirus serostatus. Along with the roughly 670-subject first cohort, a separate validation cohort of approximately 110 different subjects was used. High-throughput TCR immunosequencing, statistical association of individual TCRs with disease status, and machine learning were combined to predict cytomegalovirus infection status. In a later analysis, previously published TCR beta repertoires from fewer than 750 donors were re-analyzed and high-resolution HLA genotyping was added so that TCR occurrence patterns could be studied. The later analysis used no new phenotypic data to find candidate immune exposures, relying instead on TCR beta sequences and their occurrence across donors. An earlier analysis of some 600 of the donors applied high-throughput TCR beta sequencing to assess whether each TCR beta V gene segment acted as functional or pseudogenic. Donor age, sex, ethnicity and CMV serostatus were compiled alongside the repertoire data. Genome-wide SNP genotypes for about 55% of the roughly 670 donors were used in a later genetic analysis, which treated that subset as a discovery cohort. Every repertoire in the discovery cohort had been generated on one and the same sequencing platform. HLA typing covered class I and class II loci at four-digit resolution. Typing coverage varied by locus: about 629-640 donors for A, B, C, DRB1 and DQB1; 522 for DQA1; 606 for DPA1; roughly 450 for DPB1. Roughly five DR-DQ haplotypes were treated as single units for association and clustering because of strong linkage in the cohort. On average, around 240,000 unique TCR beta nucleotide sequences were sequenced per donor among about 400 genotyped donors of the cohort, with approximately 18% of those sequences being non-productive.

The library was generated by the immunoSEQ multiplex PCR assay. For the multiplex PCR, a mixture combining 60 forward primers for TCR Vbeta segments and 13 reverse primers for TCR Jbeta segments was used. A multiplex PCR assay on genomic DNA amplified the CDR3 region of rearranged TCR beta genes. On the Illumina HiSeq System, the amplified TCR beta libraries were sequenced as 87-base-pair reads. The paper's processing steps were these. A later analysis counted about 80 million unique TCR beta chains across the 550 to 700 repertoires, and some 12 million of these chains were shared by at least two donors. To remove PCR and sequencing errors, raw reads were error-corrected and collapsed into unique sequences using a nearest-neighbor algorithm that merged closely related sequences. To assign V, D and J gene segments, CDR3 sequences were aligned to IMGT reference sequences. For a sequence to be retained, at least a six-nucleotide match to both a V gene segment and a J gene segment was required. Rearrangements were classified as productive when the CDR3 lacked stop codons and remained in frame with V and J, and all other rearrangements were classified as non-productive. CDR3 was defined by IMGT convention, running from the second conserved V-encoded cysteine to the conserved J-encoded phenylalanine. In an earlier analysis of 587 of the donors, sequences lacking an unambiguous match to a single V gene segment were excluded. In an earlier analysis of 587 of the donors, a V segment was called functional when productive rearrangements were above 56.7%, and segregating when the standard deviation between donors exceeded 5%. To diagnose cytomegalovirus status from the catalog of TCR beta chain sequences, a statistical classification framework was built. In a later analysis, V and J genes were assigned by comparing TCR nucleotide sequences against IMGT/GENE-DB human TR gene sequences. Using the TCRdist pipeline, a later analysis assigned CDR3 sequences along with most-parsimonious VDJ recombination scenarios. A later analysis defined each TCR beta chain by its CDR3 amino acid sequence plus V-gene family, and excluded reads lacking a unique V-gene family. As a way to deal with suspected cross-contamination and a sequencing artifact, a later analysis dropped nearly 600 nucleotide sequences that were highly shared and had low generation probability. A later analysis calculated a clonal expansion index for each public chain from normalized within-repertoire ranks of inferred template counts. In a later analysis, generation probabilities were computed with a VDJ recombination model fitted to out-of-frame rearrangements, and the resulting probabilities were checked against IGoR. Hypergeometric tests were used in a later analysis to score TCR-TCR, TCR-HLA and TCR-CMV co-occurrence, with a repertoire-size bias correction applied to the TCR pairs. False discovery rates were estimated in a later analysis by permuting HLA or CMV assignments 20 times. In a later analysis, co-occurring TCRs were grouped using DBSCAN, and TCRdist sequence similarity was added for clustering within HLA-allele-positive subsets. Repertoires with fewer than 30,000 or more than 120,000 public chains, plus five repertoires with anomalous nucleotide sharing, were excluded from co-occurrence clustering. TCRdb stores this immuneACCESS table with in-frame sequences only. Part of the clones is absent; in the studies checked, under half of the shortfall reflects unresolved V genes, and no reason is known for the rest. Clone size and the V and J calls come from that table; the DNA yielded D and trimming. The sample contains 150,000 or so clones, 65% to 70% of them found a single time. The ten largest account for about 10% of the sample.

The cohort consisted of some 670 healthy bone marrow donors. All cohort members were sampled while nominally healthy, although unrecorded immune exposures were likely present. The donor tested CMV seropositive, placing the donor among the 290 or so seropositive members of the cohort. A peripheral blood sample was collected from each donor, and TCR beta sequencing was performed on peripheral blood mononuclear cells. The Qiagen DNeasy Blood Extraction Kit was used to extract genomic DNA from the blood cell samples. Points on this clone: Which antigen it targets is not known. Base qualities are not at hand, and no much larger clone is one base apart.

The study at large found these results: Most CMV-associated TCR beta chains appeared to be HLA-restricted in a later analysis, and the HLA associations seemed to be driven largely by CMV exposure. At a false discovery rate of 0.05, a later analysis linked 15,000 to 20,000 TCR beta sequences to specific HLA alleles. Because HLA typing was missing for some donors at each locus, association tests included only the typed subset. According to a later genetic analysis, donors in an Asian-associated ancestry cluster had fewer N-insertions in productive TCRs than the roughly 700-donor mean. A further reported finding was that TCR beta sequences accurately predicted the HLA-A and HLA-B alleles for most subjects in the first cohort. Roughly 17 rarely observed V segments, including chromosome 9 orphons, were excluded from the earlier analysis of about 600 of the donors because counts were too low. Compared with equally common non-associated chains, HLA-associated TCR beta chains in a later analysis were more clonally expanded and had lower generation probabilities. Most TCR sequences were seen in very few donors, while some public TCRs were found in many individuals. According to the authors, the approach could potentially be generalized to other disease states and immunological phenotypes. Strong co-occurrence of HLA alleles, especially DR and DQ, made assigning TCR associations to individual alleles difficult. Correlated functional status among segregating V segments might be attributable to linkage disequilibrium, but an unknown experimental factor could not be ruled out. A cluster of highly shared sequence variants was judged likely to represent a technical artifact of the sequencing pipeline. Some IMGT-functional V segments, including TRBV6-2 and TRBV6-3, could not be distinguished by the 87-base-pair reads and were therefore excluded. The study listed 150 to 200 TCR beta chains as associated with cytomegalovirus. In both the original and validation cohorts, the classifier was reported to diagnose cytomegalovirus status with high specificity and sensitivity. In an earlier analysis of some 500 of the donors, most TCR beta V segments appeared in productive rearrangements about 87% or about 30% of the time, broadly matching IMGT annotations. Several of the top co-occurrence clusters appeared to be linked to parvovirus B19, influenza, CMV and Epstein-Barr virus, according to a later analysis. In a later genetic analysis, a missense DCLRE1C variant was associated with V-gene and J-gene trimming of TCR beta chains, and the association was replicated in an independent cohort. In a later analysis, TCR association rates were found to vary across HLA loci, with the most associated TCRs seen for DRB1 alleles and the fewest for HLA-C alleles. In vitro tests confirmed that a few of the cytomegalovirus-associated TCR beta chains recognize cytomegalovirus antigens. In this cohort, only TCR beta chains were sequenced, and detectable features were limited by the absence of alpha or paired-chain data. The only immune exposure information available for the cohort was CMV serostatus. Roughly uniform sequencing depth across donors was assumed in presence/absence analyses, although this assumption may not hold.

The germline V gene yields MRHNA for CDR1 and SNTAGT for CDR2. Trimming costs V 7 bases and J 8 bases, and their ends lie 11 bases apart. The CDR3 starts with the cysteine, ends with the phenylalanine, and has 11 residues. The read is trimmed to its CDR3 DNA, 33 bases read in frame from base 1. Here the chain combines TRBV6-4 and TRBJ1-1, with the D gene not confidently named. This TCR was recovered from a young man in good health and CMV-seropositive. Sequencing used PBMCs. The CDR3 protein is CASTQRREAFF. The bases are TGTGCCAGCACCCAAAGGAGGGAAGCTTTCTTT.